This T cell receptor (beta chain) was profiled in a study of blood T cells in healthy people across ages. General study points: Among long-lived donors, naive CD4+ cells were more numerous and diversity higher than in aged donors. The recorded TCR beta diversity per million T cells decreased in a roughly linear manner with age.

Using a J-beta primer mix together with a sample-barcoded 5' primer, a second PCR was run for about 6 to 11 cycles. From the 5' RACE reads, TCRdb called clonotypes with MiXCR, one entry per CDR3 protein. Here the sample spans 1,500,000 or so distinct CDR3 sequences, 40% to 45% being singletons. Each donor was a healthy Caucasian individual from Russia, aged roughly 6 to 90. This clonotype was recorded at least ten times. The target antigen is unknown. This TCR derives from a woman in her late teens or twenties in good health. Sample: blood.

The CDR3 sequence: CAWRGYGYTF. The CDR3 DNA is TGTGCCTGGAGGGGGTATGGCTACACCTTC. V gene TRBV30 combines with J gene TRBJ1-2; D gene ambiguous. CDR1 is GTSNPN, CDR2 SVGIG, per germline (reference sequence). The CDR3 has 10 residues. V was cut by 3 bases and J by 5 bases, with 4 bases left in between.